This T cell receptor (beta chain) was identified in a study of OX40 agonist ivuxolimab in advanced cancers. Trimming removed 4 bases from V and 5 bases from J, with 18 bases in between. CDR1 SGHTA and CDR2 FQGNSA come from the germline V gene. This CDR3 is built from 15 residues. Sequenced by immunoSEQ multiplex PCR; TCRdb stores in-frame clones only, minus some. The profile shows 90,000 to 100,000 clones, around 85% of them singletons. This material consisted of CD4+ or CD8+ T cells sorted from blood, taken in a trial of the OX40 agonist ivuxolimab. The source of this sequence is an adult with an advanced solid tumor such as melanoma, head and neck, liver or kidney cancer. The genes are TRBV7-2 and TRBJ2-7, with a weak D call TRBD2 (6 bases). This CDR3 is CASSSPGLLGNEQYF. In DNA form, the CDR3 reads TGTGCCAGCAGCTCGCCGGGACTTTTGGGGAACGAGCAGTACTTC.